A single sample is the source of the 17 T cell receptor beta chains below, sequenced in a study of T-cell memory formation after mild COVID-19. One entry per CDR3 protein, called by TCRdb with MiXCR from the 5' RACE reads. The data show under 250,000 distinct CDR3 sequences, roughly 15% seen once. The specimen sequenced was PBMCs or a T cell subset sorted from them (not recorded which). These receptors all stem from an adult woman who had mild COVID-19 (a few samples of this study predate the infection). Cell type and time point are not known.

A few counts support this clonotype. The chain is built from TRBV11-2 and TRBJ2-2, with D maybe TRBD1 (6 bases). The ends were cut back, 6 bases at V and 5 bases at J, with 10 bases in the middle. Germline V lookup: CDR1 SGHAT, CDR2 FQNNGV. CDR3 size: 13 residues. The CDR3: CASRVQGTGELFF. CDR3 coding DNA: TGTGCCAGCAGAGTTCAGGGGACCGGGGAGCTGTTTTTT.

This sequence joins TRBV6-2 or TRBV6-3 and TRBJ1-1, with D unclear. V was trimmed by 3 bases and J by 10 bases, leaving 6 bases between them. Germline values: CDR1 MNHEY, CDR2 SVGEGT. CDR3 length: 10 amino acids. DNA for the CDR3: TGTGCCAGCAGTTATCCTCCAGCTTTCTTT. Translated: CASSYPPAFF.

V usage is TRBV5-1 and J usage is TRBJ1-2; unclear D gene. The length of the CDR3 is 12 residues. Germline V lookup: CDR1 SGHRS, CDR2 YFSETQ. V lost 4 bases and J lost 3, with 7 bases in between. CDR3 DNA: TGCGCCAGCAGCGAGGTGGACTATGGCTACACCTTC. Amino acid sequence: CASSEVDYGYTF.

This clonotype was counted a few times. CDR3 protein: CSANRDLYEQYF. CDR3 bases: TGCAGTGCTAACAGAGATCTCTACGAGCAGTACTTC. The chain joins TRBV20-1 to TRBJ2-7; D is undetermined. The CDR3 covers 12 residues. The V end was cut by 4 bases, the J end by 3 bases, with 10 bases between. Germline V gene sequence: CDR1 DFQATT, CDR2 SNEGSKA (reference sequence).

This clonotype was detected many times. V and J are TRBV11-1 and TRBJ2-1, with TRBD2 identical over 9 bases. After removal of 0 bases from V and 5 bases from J, the junction contained 11 bases not matched to a gene. This CDR3 is built from 18 residues. Germline-derived CDR1 and CDR2 are SGHAT and FQDESV (reference sequence). The CDR3 region has the DNA TGTGCCAGCAGCTTAGCCCCGACGGAGCGGGGGGTAAACAATGAGCAGTTCTTC. Translating it yields CASSLAPTERGVNNEQFF.

This clonotype was seen more than once but under ten times. V usage is TRBV12-3 or TRBV12-4 and J usage is TRBJ2-3; a weak D match, TRBD2 (7 bases). V gave up 5 bases and J gave up 2 bases, with 11 bases separating them. The CDR3 runs to 14 residues. Here the CDR3 reads CASSSGDITDTQYF. For the CDR3, the DNA is TGTGCCAGCAGTAGCGGGGACATCACAGATACGCAGTATTTT.

This clonotype was found a few times. This rearrangement joins TRBV7-9 to TRBJ1-3; the D is unclear. The CDR3 is 16 residues long. V shed 5 bases and J shed 4 bases, with 18 bases lying between them. Germline V lookup: CDR1 SEHNR, CDR2 FQNEAQ (reference sequence). Here the CDR3 reads CASSRLSGPLGNTIYF. CDR3 nucleotide sequence: TGTGCCAGCAGCCGACTATCTGGTCCACTCGGAAACACCATATATTTT.

In this sample, this clonotype turned up a few times. This sequence joins TRBV7-2 and TRBJ2-7; TRBD2 agrees at 15 bases. V lost 4 bases and J lost 4; bases outside the gene matches: 5. Germline CDR1 and CDR2: SGHTA and FQGNSA. The CDR3 extends over 16 amino acids. CDR3 DNA: TGTGCCAGCAGCTCTGGACTAGCGGGAGGGTTTTACGAGCAGTACTTC. This sequence encodes CASSSGLAGGFYEQYF.

This clonotype was counted only a few times. This chain links TRBV4-3 with TRBJ2-7; TRBD1 agrees at 7 bases. CDR1 and CDR2 from the germline V gene are LGHNA and YSLEER. Trimming cost V 0 bases and J 5 bases; bases outside gene matches: 7. This CDR3 comprises 15 residues. The CDR3 is CASSQERQGWNEQYF. In DNA form, the CDR3 reads TGCGCCAGCAGCCAAGAGAGACAGGGTTGGAACGAGCAGTACTTC.

The chain combines TRBV12-3 or TRBV12-4 with TRBJ1-2, with 7 bases matching TRBD1. V lost 10 bases, J lost 4 bases, and 21 bases stayed unmatched. The CDR3 is 17 amino acids. CDR3 sequence reads: CATEPNVGPTGTYGYTF. CDR3 nucleotides: TGTGCCACCGAGCCCAATGTCGGACCGACAGGGACCTATGGCTACACCTTC.

The chain recombines TRBV12-3 or TRBV12-4 with TRBJ1-1; TRBD1 agrees at 7 bases. Losses at the gene ends were 5 bases for V and 3 bases for J; bases not matched to a gene: 9. There are 15 residues in the CDR3. The CDR3 region has the DNA TGTGCCAGCAGTAACCCCAGGGGGGTGGACACTGAAGCTTTCTTT. This encodes CASSNPRGVDTEAFF.

The DNA for the CDR3 is TGTGCCAGCAGCTCCCTAGGACAGTATAACACCGGGGAGCTGTTTTTT. Amino acids: CASSSLGQYNTGELFF. The chain employs TRBV5-6 and TRBJ2-2; D may be TRBD1 (6 bases). V was clipped by 3 bases and J by 2 bases, with 14 bases between them. This CDR3 comprises 16 residues. Looked up from germline, CDR1 is SGHDT and CDR2 is YYEEEE.

This rearrangement joins TRBV12-3 or TRBV12-4 to TRBJ1-4, with unresolved D. The germline V and J ends were trimmed by 6 bases and 7 bases, with 18 bases remaining between them. This CDR3 is built from 15 residues. The CDR3 DNA reads TGTGCCAGCAGCCCCGGGCCCTTGGCGGCTGAAAAACTGTTTTTT. It specifies CASSPGPLAAEKLFF.

The rearrangement joins TRBV3-1 to TRBJ1-4, with D tentatively TRBD1 (6 bases). V was shortened by 4 bases and J by 8 bases, with 14 bases between the two germline ends. The germline V gene encodes CDR1 LGHDT and CDR2 YNNKEL (reference sequence). The CDR3 contains 14 residues. The CDR3 is CASSPGHRGEKLFF. CDR3 DNA: TGTGCCAGCAGCCCGGGACACCGAGGGGAAAAACTGTTTTTT.

The J gene is TRBJ1-2, the V gene TRBV12-3 or TRBV12-4; unclear D gene. The germline V and J ends were trimmed by 5 bases and 4 bases, with 14 bases remaining between them. The CDR3 is 14 amino acids. Written as DNA, the CDR3 is TGTGCCAGCAGTCCCCCCACAACTTTCTATGGCTACACCTTC. It codes for CASSPPTTFYGYTF.

A few counts support this clonotype. This rearrangement joins TRBV5-1 to TRBJ2-5, with D perhaps TRBD1 or TRBD2 (5 bases each). V lost 3 bases to trimming and J lost 4 bases, with 16 bases between them. CDR1 is SGHRS and CDR2 is YFSETQ in the germline V gene. The CDR3 consists of 15 residues. The CDR3 reads CASSSLGTEAETQYF. The CDR3 region has the DNA TGCGCCAGCAGCTCCCTAGGGACCGAGGCAGAGACCCAGTACTTC. Full variable domain (outside the CDR3, taken from reference TRBV5-1 and TRBJ2-5): KAGVTQTPRYLIKTRGQQVTLSCSPISGHRSVSWYQQTPGQGLQFLFEYFSETQRNKGNFPGRFSGRQFSNSRSEMNVSTLELGDSALYLCASSSLGTEAETQYFGPGTRLLVL.

The chain uses TRBV9 and TRBJ2-3, with TRBD2 matching over 8 bases. The CDR3 spans 16 residues. CDR1 is SGDLS, CDR2 YYNGEE, per germline. V lost 3 bases, J lost 6 bases, and 12 bases stayed unmatched. CDR3 protein: CASSASGAGGSDTQYF. The CDR3 coding sequence is TGTGCCAGCAGCGCGTCAGGGGCGGGAGGCTCGGATACGCAGTATTTT.